Below, 22 T cell receptor beta chains from the same sample are listed, as sequenced in a study of cytomegalovirus exposure and HLA in healthy donors. In the PCR, 60 Vbeta and 13 Jbeta primers were used. This table comes from immunoSEQ multiplex PCR, and its TCRdb copy is limited to in-frame clones, with some not included. This table has 120,000 or so clones, over 70% appearing once. The sequencing sample was made of PBMCs. These receptors came from a woman aged 50 to 65 in good health and CMV-seronegative.

The V gene is TRBV6-5, the J gene TRBJ1-6; D is possibly TRBD1 (5 bases). This CDR3 has 14 residues. V was pared by 2 bases and J by 7 bases, with 9 bases between. The V gene's germline CDR1 is MNHEY and CDR2 SVGAGI. The CDR3 protein is CASSYVPGNSPLHF. CDR3 DNA: TGTGCCAGCAGTTACGTCCCAGGGAATTCACCCCTCCACTTT.

V is TRBV28 and J is TRBJ2-3, with unresolved D. Germline assignment: CDR1 MDHEN and CDR2 SYDVKM. The length of the CDR3 is 14 residues. Trimming left V 3 bases short and J 2 bases short, with 9 bases between. CDR3 region: CASSFRFLTDTQYF. Written as DNA, the CDR3 is TGTGCCAGCAGTTTCAGGTTTCTCACAGATACGCAGTATTTT.

This clone was seen a single time. The chain has TRBV7-8 and TRBJ2-3; tentative D call: TRBD2 (5 bases). Germline V gene lookup returns CDR1 SGHVS and CDR2 FQNEAQ. The CDR3 has 14 residues. Trimming stripped 5 bases from V and 1 base from J, with 10 bases between. This CDR3 is CASSSGRRTDTQYF. The DNA for the CDR3 is TGTGCCAGCAGCAGCGGACGACGCACAGATACGCAGTATTTT.

Only one count was recorded for this clone. J is TRBJ1-6 and V is TRBV6-5; the match to TRBD1 covers 9 bases. V trimming: 5 bases; J trimming: 11 bases; junction bases outside the gene matches: 4. The CDR3 loop spans 13 amino acids. Germline-derived CDR1 and CDR2 are MNHEY and SVGAGI. CDR3 loop: CASSTDRGTPLHF. CDR3 sequence (DNA): TGTGCCAGCAGTACGGACAGGGGTACACCCCTCCACTTT.

The genes are TRBV5-1 and TRBJ2-6; 9 bases fit TRBD2. Looked up from germline, CDR1 is SGHRS and CDR2 is YFSETQ. The ends lost 0 bases at V and 2 bases at J; junction bases unmatched: 6. The CDR3 covers 18 residues. This chain's CDR3 is CASSLVTAGGPGANVLTF. In nucleotides, the CDR3 is TGCGCCAGCAGCTTGGTAACTGCGGGAGGGCCTGGGGCCAACGTCCTGACTTTC.

This chain joins TRBV28 and TRBJ1-6; possibly TRBD1 for D (5 bases). The ends were cut back, 6 bases at V and 8 bases at J, with 20 bases in the middle. Germline V gene data show CDR1 as MDHEN and CDR2 as SYDVKM. The CDR3 runs to 16 residues. The CDR3 is CASSEIGTAGDSPLHF. The CDR3 nucleotides read TGTGCCAGCAGCGAAATAGGGACGGCGGGGGATTCACCCCTCCACTTT.

V gene TRBV2 combines with J gene TRBJ1-6; no reliable D call. V lost 8 bases to trimming and J lost 2 bases, with 13 bases between them. CDR1 SNHLY and CDR2 FYNNEI come from the germline V gene. This CDR3 contains 15 residues. CDR3 loop: CASEEAGTYNSPLHF. DNA for the CDR3: TGTGCCAGCGAGGAGGCGGGCACCTATAATTCACCCCTCCACTTT. Full variable domain (remainder filled in from reference TRBV2 and TRBJ1-6): EPEVTQTPSHQVTQMGQEVILRCVPISNHLYFYWYRQILGQKVEFLVSFYNNEISEKSEIFDDQFSVERPDGSNFTLKIRSTKLEDSAMYFCASEEAGTYNSPLHFGNGTRLTVT.

The gene calls are TRBV7-9 and TRBJ2-7; TRBD2 might be the D (5 bases). The CDR3 is 15 amino acids. Trimming took off 5 bases at V and 4 bases at J, with 18 bases between the two ends. The germline CDR1 and CDR2 sequences are SEHNR and FQNEAQ (reference sequence). CDR3: CASSPTVGLRYEQYF. The DNA of the CDR3 is TGTGCCAGCAGCCCGACCGTTGGACTCCGATACGAGCAGTACTTC.

As for this clone: In the same sample, other DNA sequences code for this CDR3. The CDR3 is CASSISGANYGYTF. In DNA form, the CDR3 reads TGTGCCAGTAGTATAAGCGGTGCTAACTATGGCTACACCTTC. V is TRBV19 and J is TRBJ1-2; D ambiguous. V was trimmed by 2 bases and J by 0 bases, leaving 7 bases between them. This CDR3 spans 14 amino acids. Germline values: CDR1 LNHDA, CDR2 SQIVND (reference sequence).

This chain uses TRBV7-2 with TRBJ2-1; 9 bases are shared with TRBD1. V shed 6 bases and J 10 bases; nucleotides not matched to a gene: 16. The CDR3 is made up of 16 amino acids. Germline CDR1 is SGHTA and CDR2 is FQGNSA. The CDR3 DNA sequence: TGTGCCAGCAGGTCCCCCGGGACAGGGAATTCATACGAGCAGTTCTTC. Translated, it gives CASRSPGTGNSYEQFF.

V usage is TRBV5-4 and J usage is TRBJ1-5; D ambiguous. V lost 4 bases and J 10 bases, leaving 21 bases between the germline ends. The germline CDR1 and CDR2 sequences are SGHNT and YYREEE (reference sequence). The CDR3 is 15 amino acids. The CDR3 spells CASSQDWAGPGPQHF. CDR3 bases: TGTGCCAGCAGCCAAGATTGGGCGGGCCCCGGACCCCAGCATTTT.

The V call is TRBV9, the J call TRBJ2-7, with 9 bases that match TRBD2. Germline CDR1 reads SGDLS; CDR2 reads YYNGEE. The CDR3 is 16 amino acids. J lost 1 base, V lost 4 bases, and 9 bases had no gene match. The CDR3 spells CASSPRLAVTSYEQYF. DNA for the CDR3: TGTGCCAGCAGCCCCCGACTAGCGGTCACTTCCTACGAGCAGTACTTC. Together with reference TRBV9 and TRBJ2-7, the CDR3 gives the full variable domain: DSGVTQTPKHLITATGQRVTLRCSPRSGDLSVYWYQQSLDQGLQFLIQYYNGEERAKGNILERFSAQQFPDLHSELNLSSLELGDSALYFCASSPRLAVTSYEQYFGPGTRLTVT.

The J gene is TRBJ2-1, the V gene TRBV4-3; D is unresolved. Germline V gene data show CDR1 as LGHNA and CDR2 as YSLEER. The CDR3 runs to 15 residues. V dropped 2 bases and J dropped 7 bases, with 15 bases sitting between them. CDR3 DNA sequence: TGCGCCAGCAGCCAAAATTGGATAGCCGGAAATGAGCAGTTCTTC. Its protein is CASSQNWIAGNEQFF.

The rearrangement joins TRBV4-1 to TRBJ1-1; D is ambiguous. This CDR3 spans 15 amino acids. The V and J ends lost 0 bases and 0 bases respectively, with 8 bases between them. Per the germline V gene, CDR1 is MGHRA and CDR2 is YSYEKL. The CDR3 loop reads CASSQDPIVNTEAFF. The CDR3 coding sequence is TGCGCCAGCAGCCAAGATCCTATCGTGAACACTGAAGCTTTCTTT.

J is TRBJ1-1 and V is TRBV6-5; TRBD1 matches 10 bases. Germline V lookup: CDR1 MNHEY, CDR2 SVGAGI. The junction had 8 bases not matched to a gene; V was cut back by 5 bases and J by 5 bases. The CDR3 contains 15 residues. The CDR3 DNA reads TGTGCCAGCAGTGCCGCGACAGGGGGCCGGACTGAAGCTTTCTTT. It is translated as CASSAATGGRTEAFF.

The J gene is TRBJ2-3, the V gene TRBV6-6; TRBD1 agrees at 10 bases. This CDR3 contains 16 residues. V was pared by 7 bases and J by 1 base, with 8 bases of the junction left unmatched. CDR1 and CDR2 (germline): MNHNY, SVGAGI (reference sequence). CDR3 sequence reads: CASINRGTGGTDTQYF. DNA for the CDR3: TGTGCCAGCATTAACCGAGGGACAGGGGGCACAGATACGCAGTATTTT.

The V gene is TRBV9, the J gene TRBJ2-5; tentatively, D is TRBD1 (6 bases). The germline gives CDR1 SGDLS, CDR2 YYNGEE. With 2 bases removed from V and 3 bases from J, the gap between germline ends came to 11 bases. The CDR3 contains 14 residues. The CDR3 region is CASSVGTNKETQYF. In nucleotides, the CDR3 is TGTGCCAGCAGCGTCGGGACAAACAAAGAGACCCAGTACTTC.

CDR3 residues: CASSYGLAGVGNEQFF. The CDR3 nucleotides read TGTGCCAGCAGTTATGGACTAGCGGGAGTGGGAAATGAGCAGTTCTTC. This chain links TRBV6-6 with TRBJ2-1, with 13 bases aligning to TRBD2. V lost 3 bases and J lost 7; bases outside the gene matches: 6. CDR1 is MNHNY, CDR2 SVGAGI, per germline (reference sequence). CDR3 length equals 16 residues.

This sequence joins TRBV9 and TRBJ2-7, with D unclear. V was pared by 4 bases and J by 3 bases, with 11 bases between. The CDR3 totals 13 residues. CDR1 is SGDLS and CDR2 is YYNGEE in the germline V gene. In nucleotides, the CDR3 is TGTGCCAGCAGCCCGGGTCTACTCTACGAGCAGTACTTC. It yields the protein CASSPGLLYEQYF.

CDR3 DNA sequence: TGTGCCAGCAGCCAGGGGACAGGGGTTTTTTTT. Translation: CASSQGTGVFF. V gene TRBV4-2 combines with J gene TRBJ1-4; 10 bases agree with TRBD1. This CDR3 comprises 11 residues. CDR1 and CDR2 from the germline V gene are LGHNA and YNFKEQ. V lost 3 bases to trimming and J lost 17 bases; unmatched junction nucleotides: 3.

The chain has TRBV25-1 and TRBJ2-1; 10 bases agree with TRBD1. The germline V gene has CDR1 MGHDK and CDR2 SYGVNS. The V and J ends lost 5 bases and 6 bases, in that order; junction bases with no gene match: 4. This CDR3 is built from 14 residues. The CDR3 sequence: CASSRGTGVNEQFF. CDR3 in DNA: TGTGCCAGCAGTAGAGGGACAGGGGTCAATGAGCAGTTCTTC.

The rearrangement uses TRBV7-9 and TRBJ2-2, with D possibly matching TRBD2 (6 bases). CDR3 length equals 16 residues. Germline V CDR1 and CDR2: SEHNR, FQNEAQ (reference sequence). The V end was cut by 4 bases, the J end by 5 bases, with 17 bases between. The CDR3 is CASSSPGGPRTGELFF. CDR3 DNA: TGTGCCAGCAGCTCACCCGGGGGACCCCGGACCGGGGAGCTGTTTTTT.